This T cell receptor (beta chain) comes out of a study of shared clonotypes between healthy human individuals. There are 14 residues in the CDR3. Germline V gene lookup returns CDR1 SGHDT and CDR2 YYEEEE. V lost 4 bases and J 7 bases, leaving 15 bases between the germline ends. Only in-frame clones appear in the TCRdb table, and some are missing; sequencing was by immunoSEQ multiplex PCR. This table has a few million clones, approximately 95% appearing once. Specimen: naive CD4+ T cells from PBMCs. Subset here: CD45RA+ positively selected. The origin of this receptor is a man between 18 and 29 years old in good health. Some clones in this sample may be carry-over from other donors' samples. The V gene is TRBV5-6, the J gene TRBJ2-4; possible D gene TRBD2, 6 bases. CDR3 bases: TGTGCCAGCAGCAAGCGAGGCGGGGCGAACATTCAGTACTTC. Its translation is CASSKRGGANIQYF.